The 4 T cell receptor beta chains reported below all come from one sample, sequenced in a study of shared clonotypes between healthy human individuals. Sequenced by immunoSEQ multiplex PCR; TCRdb stores in-frame clones only, minus some. The data show almost 750,000 clones, with around 77% seen just once and about 1.7% held by the top ten. Source material: memory CD4+ T cells sorted from blood. Noted subset: CD45RA-negative fraction. The receptor set was obtained from a woman between 25 and 40 years old in good health.

The genes are TRBV19 and TRBJ2-1; 13 bases are a match to TRBD2. V shed 5 bases and J 4 bases; nucleotides not matched to a gene: 8. Looked up from germline, CDR1 is LNHDA and CDR2 is SQIVND (reference sequence). The CDR3 consists of 17 residues. The CDR3 region is CASSHPGLAGSYNEQFF. Written as DNA, the CDR3 is TGTGCCAGTAGTCACCCGGGACTAGCGGGATCATACAATGAGCAGTTCTTC.

V gene TRBV19 combines with J gene TRBJ2-2; 10 positions match TRBD2. V dropped 7 bases and J dropped 5; count of bases not matched to a gene: 16. CDR1 is LNHDA and CDR2 is SQIVND in the germline V gene (reference sequence). This CDR3 has 18 residues. Written as DNA, the CDR3 is TGTGCCAGTAATAACCCAAAGCTAGCGGGAGAGGGGACCGGGGAGCTGTTTTTT. Its translation: CASNNPKLAGEGTGELFF.

The rearrangement uses TRBV2 and TRBJ2-7, with TRBD1 as a possible D gene (5 bases). This CDR3 has 16 amino acids. Germline CDR1 and CDR2: SNHLY and FYNNEI. V dropped 5 bases and J dropped 0 bases, with 17 bases sitting between them. This chain's CDR3 is CASSLGGRGFSYEQYF. The CDR3 region has the DNA TGTGCCAGCAGTCTTGGCGGAAGGGGCTTCTCCTACGAGCAGTACTTC. Full variable domain (remainder filled in from reference TRBV2 and TRBJ2-7): EPEVTQTPSHQVTQMGQEVILRCVPISNHLYFYWYRQILGQKVEFLVSFYNNEISEKSEIFDDQFSVERPDGSNFTLKIRSTKLEDSAMYFCASSLGGRGFSYEQYFGPGTRLTVT.

V usage is TRBV25-1 and J usage is TRBJ1-3, with a weak D call TRBD1 (5 bases). The V gene's germline CDR1 is MGHDK and CDR2 SYGVNS. The CDR3 totals 15 residues. The V end was cut by 7 bases, the J end by 4 bases, with 17 bases between. CDR3 amino acids: CASIDPGTGGNTIYF. The CDR3 DNA reads as TGTGCCAGCATCGACCCAGGGACCGGAGGAAACACCATATATTTT.